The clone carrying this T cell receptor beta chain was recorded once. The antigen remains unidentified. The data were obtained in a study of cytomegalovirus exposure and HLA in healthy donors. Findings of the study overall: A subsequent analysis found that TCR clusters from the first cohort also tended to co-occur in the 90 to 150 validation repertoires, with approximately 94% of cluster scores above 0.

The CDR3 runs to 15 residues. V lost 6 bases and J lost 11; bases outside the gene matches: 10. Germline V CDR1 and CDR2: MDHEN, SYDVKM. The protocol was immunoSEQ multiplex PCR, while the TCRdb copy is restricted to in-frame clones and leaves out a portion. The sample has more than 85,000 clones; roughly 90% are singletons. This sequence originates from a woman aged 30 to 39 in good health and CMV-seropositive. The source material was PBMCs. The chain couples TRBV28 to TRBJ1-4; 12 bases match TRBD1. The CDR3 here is CASRQTGTGGFKLFF. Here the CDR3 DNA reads TGTGCCAGCAGACAAACCGGGACAGGGGGCTTTAAACTGTTTTTT.